The 9 T cell receptor beta chains listed next were all sequenced from one sample in a study of cytomegalovirus exposure and HLA in healthy donors. Generated by immunoSEQ multiplex PCR, the TCRdb table keeps only in-frame clones and is missing some. The table includes 200,000 to 250,000 clones, 75% to 95% detected once. The sequenced sample consisted of PBMCs. These receptors came from a young woman in good health and CMV-seronegative.

The chain joins TRBV30 to TRBJ1-6; no firm D call. V was pared by 6 bases and J by 9 bases, with 15 bases between. Looked up from germline, CDR1 is GTSNPN and CDR2 is SVGIG (reference sequence). The CDR3 runs to 13 residues. In nucleotides, the CDR3 is TGTGCCTGCAAGGGAGGTCCAATTTCACCCCTCCACTTT. Its translation is CACKGGPISPLHF.

This clone appeared a few times. J is TRBJ1-6 and V is TRBV6-1; the match to TRBD1 covers 8 bases. Germline CDR1 MNHNS, CDR2 SASEGT. The J segment lost 9 bases and the V segment lost 2 bases, leaving 6 bases of the junction unmatched. There are 15 residues in the CDR3. In nucleotides, the CDR3 is TGTGCCAGCAGTGAACGGGACAGGTTTGGTTCACCCCTCCACTTT. Translation: CASSERDRFGSPLHF.

The rearrangement uses TRBV30 and TRBJ2-7; perhaps TRBD2 as D (7 bases). Germline-derived CDR1 and CDR2 are GTSNPN and SVGIG (reference sequence). CDR3 length equals 11 residues. The V and J ends lost 2 bases and 11 bases respectively, with 13 bases between them. The CDR3 nucleotides are TGTGCCTGGAGTAAAGGGGGAGGGGAGTACTTC. It is translated as CAWSKGGGEYF.

The chain employs TRBV30 and TRBJ2-2; D gene unclear. Germline V lookup: CDR1 GTSNPN, CDR2 SVGIG (reference sequence). Between the trimmed V and J ends, which lost 8 bases and 8 bases, there was a span of 12 bases. This CDR3 is built from 11 residues. The CDR3 DNA sequence: TGTGCCACCGGAGTGGGTGGGGAGCTGTTTTTT. It specifies CATGVGGELFF.

V is TRBV21-1 and J is TRBJ2-7; the table's TRBD2 call for D was not verified on the DNA. TRBV21-1 is labeled a pseudogene. This CDR3 is 15 amino acids long. The CDR3 DNA reads TGTGCCAGCCCCTGGCCCCGGGGGGCTCCCTACGAGCAGTACTTC. It codes for CASPWPRGAPYEQYF.

The chain employs TRBV18 and TRBJ1-1, with 8 positions matching TRBD1. After removal of 1 base from V and 5 bases from J, the junction contained 9 bases not matched to a gene. This CDR3 comprises 16 residues. From germline, CDR1 is KGHSH and CDR2 LQKENI. The DNA for the CDR3 is TGTGCCAGCTCACCACGCAGGGGGCTCGGTTTGACTGAAGCTTTCTTT. Protein sequence: CASSPRRGLGLTEAFF.

V usage is TRBV11-2 and J usage is TRBJ2-5; D might be TRBD1 (5 bases). Germline CDR1 is SGHAT and CDR2 is FQNNGV. Trimming took 3 bases from V and 5 from J, leaving 19 bases between them. CDR3 length equals 16 residues. CDR3: CASSFRPPGSGETQYF. The DNA for the CDR3 is TGTGCCAGCAGCTTCCGTCCGCCAGGGTCCGGGGAGACCCAGTACTTC.

This clone was observed a handful of times. The rearrangement uses TRBV7-2 and TRBJ1-6, with 10 bases aligning to TRBD1. CDR1 and CDR2 from the germline V gene are SGHTA and FQGNSA. V shed 2 bases and J 7 bases; nucleotides not matched to a gene: 2. The CDR3 runs 15 residues. The CDR3 region is CASSLRGQGNSPLHF. In nucleotides, the CDR3 is TGTGCCAGCAGCTTAAGGGGACAGGGGAATTCACCCCTCCACTTT. The variable domain in full, completed from reference TRBV7-2 and TRBJ1-6, reads GAGVSQSPSNKVTEKGKDVELRCDPISGHTALYWYRQSLGQGLEFLIYFQGNSAPDKSGLPSDRFSAERTGGSVSTLTIQRTQQEDSAVYLCASSLRGQGNSPLHFGNGTRLTVT.

The V and J genes are TRBV6-4 and TRBJ1-1; D not certain. V lost 4 bases, J lost 5 bases, and 14 bases lay in between. Germline V gene data show CDR1 as MRHNA and CDR2 as SNTAGT. This CDR3 spans 14 amino acids. The CDR3 bases are TGTGCCAGCAGTGGACACTTTGGGAGGACTGAAGCTTTCTTT. It yields the protein CASSGHFGRTEAFF.